This is a list of T cell receptor beta chains from one sample in a study of OX40 agonist ivuxolimab in advanced cancers. The repertoire was sequenced with immunoSEQ multiplex PCR; TCRdb's copy has only in-frame clones and lacks some. The sample lists tens of thousands of clones; around 84% were seen once. Source: CD4+ or CD8+ T cells sorted from blood, taken in a trial of the OX40 agonist ivuxolimab. These receptors were collected from an adult with an advanced solid tumor such as melanoma, head and neck, liver or kidney cancer. The CDR3 runs from the conserved cysteine through the conserved F or W. The order of the fields is clone size, V gene, J gene, D gene, CDR3 protein, CDR3 DNA. D genes are given only for firm matches. Expanded clones get a size class; other rows say once, few or many, or leave the size out.

few	TRBV2	TRBJ1-2	NA	CASRRDRDYGYTF	TGTGCCAGCAGACGGGACCGAGACTATGGCTACACCTTC
few	TRBV6-6	TRBJ1-4	TRBD1	CASRSIQGAGEKLFF	TGTGCCAGCAGGTCTATACAGGGGGCAGGTGAAAAACTGTTTTTT
few	TRBV27	TRBJ2-1	NA	CASSLPPSEQFF	TGTGCCAGCAGTTTACCCCCAAGTGAGCAGTTCTTC
NA	TRBV5-1	TRBJ2-7	NA	CASSQTGKPPYEQYF	TGCGCCAGCAGCCAAACAGGGAAGCCTCCCTACGAGCAGTACTTC
NA	TRBV4-1	TRBJ2-1	TRBD2	CASSQGSGGAYNEQFF	TGCGCCAGCAGCCAAGGCAGCGGGGGGGCTTACAATGAGCAGTTCTTC
NA	TRBV10-3	TRBJ1-2	NA	CAISGAGSWYGYTF	TGTGCCATCAGCGGCGCGGGAAGTTGGTATGGCTACACCTTC
once	TRBV28	TRBJ1-1	NA	CASSHMGRGNTEAFF	TGTGCCAGCAGTCATATGGGTAGGGGGAACACTGAAGCTTTCTTT
NA	TRBV30	TRBJ2-3	NA	CAWADGDTDTQYF	TGTGCCTGGGCCGACGGGGACACAGATACGCAGTATTTT
NA	TRBV28	TRBJ2-7	NA	CASNNPKTRSYEQYF	TGTGCCAGCAACAACCCTAAGACGAGGTCCTACGAGCAGTACTTC
NA	TRBV7-3	TRBJ2-5	NA	CASSAGVAGGTQYF	TGTGCCAGCAGCGCCGGGGTAGCTGGGGGGACCCAGTACTTC
NA	TRBV4-1	TRBJ2-5	TRBD1	CASSHDPPGQGSETQYF	TGCGCCAGCAGCCATGACCCCCCGGGACAGGGGTCGGAGACCCAGTACTTC
NA	TRBV2	TRBJ2-1	NA	CASSRTGRGNEQFF	TGTGCCAGCAGTCGGACAGGTCGGGGGAATGAGCAGTTCTTC
NA	TRBV5-1	TRBJ2-5	NA	CASSSLGAGIQETQYF	TGCGCCAGCAGCTCACTAGGTGCAGGGATCCAAGAGACCCAGTACTTC
NA	TRBV7-9	TRBJ1-1	NA	CASSSTGGEAFF	TGTGCCAGCAGCTCCACGGGGGGAGAAGCTTTCTTT
NA	TRBV12-5	TRBJ1-1	NA	CASAPRVRAGRRPEAFF	TGTGCTAGTGCTCCAAGGGTGAGAGCAGGGCGGAGGCCTGAAGCTTTCTTT
NA	TRBV19	TRBJ1-2	NA	CASSQGRDVSGYTF	TGTGCCAGTTCCCAAGGGAGGGACGTAAGTGGCTACACCTTC
NA	TRBV28	TRBJ1-2	NA	CASSLSGFYGYTF	TGTGCCAGCAGTTTATCGGGATTCTATGGCTACACCTTC
NA	TRBV18	TRBJ1-5	NA	CASSPQRVERSNQPQHF	TGTGCCAGCTCACCCCAACGAGTAGAGAGAAGCAATCAGCCCCAGCATTTT
once	TRBV7-6	TRBJ1-1	NA	CASSPSQGTKAFF	TGTGCCAGCAGCCCTTCCCAGGGGACAAAAGCTTTCTTT
NA	TRBV6-5	TRBJ1-4	NA	CASSYQGWEKLFF	TGTGCCAGCAGTTACCAGGGATGGGAAAAACTGTTTTTT
NA	TRBV6-6	TRBJ1-1	NA	CASSYNRMAFF	TGTGCCAGCAGTTACAATCGGATGGCTTTCTTT
once	TRBV5-1	TRBJ1-1	NA	CASSLMDPGGHTEAFF	TGCGCCAGCAGCTTGATGGACCCAGGAGGTCATACTGAAGCTTTCTTT
NA	TRBV28	TRBJ1-2	NA	CASSFSGQRDGYTF	TGTGCCAGCAGTTTTTCTGGACAGCGAGATGGCTACACCTTC
NA	TRBV2	TRBJ1-2	TRBD1	CASSPKGTGGYGYTF	TGTGCCAGCAGTCCTAAGGGGACAGGGGGCTATGGCTACACCTTC
NA	TRBV5-1	TRBJ1-4	NA	CASSALQQANEKLFF	TGCGCCAGCAGCGCCCTACAGCAAGCTAATGAAAAACTGTTTTTT
once	TRBV18	TRBJ2-5	NA	CASSAGSRETQYF	TGTGCCAGCTCAGCAGGGTCCCGAGAGACCCAGTACTTC
NA	TRBV2	TRBJ2-7	TRBD1	CASSAPGTGDYEQYF	TGTGCCAGCAGTGCCCCTGGGACAGGGGACTACGAGCAGTACTTC
NA	TRBV30	TRBJ2-5	NA	CAWSGGRGETQYF	TGTGCCTGGAGCGGGGGGCGGGGAGAGACCCAGTACTTC
many	TRBV7-2	TRBJ1-6	TRBD1	CASSLETGSNSPLHF	TGTGCCAGCAGCTTAGAGACAGGGAGTAATTCACCCCTCCACTTT
NA	TRBV2	TRBJ2-2	NA	CASSEFRAGTGELFF	TGTGCCAGCAGTGAATTCCGAGCCGGCACCGGGGAGCTGTTTTTT